This is a list of T cell receptor beta chains from one sample in a study of shared clonotypes between healthy human individuals. Measured with immunoSEQ multiplex PCR; TCRdb has only the in-frame clones, and not every one. The sample shows some 1,900,000 clones, about 95% of them seen only once. Sample: naive CD8+ T cells sorted from blood. These receptors originate from a man younger than 35 in good health. Each CDR3 is given with its conserved first and last residue. A D gene is named only where the DNA matches it firmly. Clone sizes are given selectively: once, few, many, or a class where the clone is expanded.

v_call	clone_size	d_call	j_call	cdr3_aa	cdr3_nt
TRBV28	-	TRBD1	TRBJ2-2	CASSSPIQGAANTGELFF	TGTGCCAGCAGTTCCCCAATACAGGGGGCGGCGAACACCGGGGAGCTGTTTTTT
TRBV27	-	-	TRBJ2-7	CASSLFGPGSSYEQYF	TGTGCCAGCAGTTTATTCGGGCCCGGCAGCTCCTACGAGCAGTACTTC
TRBV19	-	-	TRBJ1-3	CASSSRKISGNTIYF	TGTGCCAGTAGCTCACGGAAGATCTCTGGAAACACCATATATTTT
TRBV29-1	-	TRBD1	TRBJ2-1	CSVESGQANEQFF	TGCAGCGTTGAATCGGGACAGGCTAATGAGCAGTTCTTC
TRBV2	-	-	TRBJ1-3	CASSEVSRYTIYF	TGTGCCAGCAGTGAAGTCTCCCGTTACACCATATATTTT
TRBV13	-	-	TRBJ2-7	CASSLVPYEQYF	TGTGCCAGCAGCTTAGTACCCTACGAGCAGTACTTC
TRBV30	-	-	TRBJ1-6	CAWSQKGQSYNSPLHF	TGTGCCTGGAGTCAAAAAGGGCAGTCGTATAATTCACCCCTCCACTTT
TRBV2	-	-	TRBJ1-1	CASSHGGENLNTEAFF	TGTGCCAGCAGTCATGGAGGGGAAAACTTGAACACTGAAGCTTTCTTT
TRBV13	-	-	TRBJ2-4	CASSWDGLAKNIQYF	TGTGCCAGCAGTTGGGACGGGCTAGCCAAAAACATTCAGTACTTC
TRBV30	-	-	TRBJ1-4	CAWSHIGSTNEKLFF	TGTGCCTGGAGTCACATCGGTTCGACTAATGAAAAACTGTTTTTT
TRBV10-2	-	-	TRBJ1-2	CASSVGQYYGYTF	TGCGCCAGCAGTGTCGGGCAGTACTATGGCTACACCTTC
TRBV5-6	-	TRBD2	TRBJ2-1	CASSWGLAGGGDEQFF	TGTGCCAGCAGTTGGGGACTAGCGGGAGGGGGCGATGAGCAGTTCTTC
TRBV19	-	TRBD1	TRBJ2-5	CASSWTGYGQETQYF	TGTGCCAGTAGTTGGACAGGGTATGGACAAGAGACCCAGTACTTC
TRBV5-1	-	TRBD1	TRBJ2-2	CASSLTGGNTGELFF	TGCGCCAGCAGCTTGACAGGGGGCAACACCGGGGAGCTGTTTTTT
TRBV28	once	-	TRBJ2-7	CASSLRVPPYEQYF	TGTGCCAGCAGTTTACGAGTCCCTCCTTACGAGCAGTACTTC
TRBV14	-	-	TRBJ2-5	CASSPFPSETQYF	TGTGCCAGCAGCCCCTTCCCTTCCGAGACCCAGTACTTC
TRBV30	-	-	TRBJ1-2	CAWSVGAGKEYGYTF	TGTGCCTGGAGTGTTGGGGCAGGGAAAGAATATGGCTACACCTTC
TRBV9	-	TRBD2	TRBJ2-7	CASSLGGGLSYEQYF	TGTGCCAGCAGTCTAGGCGGGGGTCTTTCCTACGAGCAGTACTTC
TRBV9	-	-	TRBJ1-2	CASSVEGENYGYTF	TGTGCCAGCAGCGTAGAAGGGGAGAACTATGGCTACACCTTC
TRBV5-1	once	-	TRBJ2-2	CASSFPSGTDTGELFF	TGCGCCAGCAGCTTCCCATCCGGGACCGACACCGGGGAGCTGTTTTTT
TRBV6-5	-	TRBD1	TRBJ2-7	CASSYGATGGTVEQYF	TGTGCCAGCAGTTACGGTGCAACAGGGGGCACCGTCGAGCAGTACTTC
TRBV6-1	-	TRBD1	TRBJ1-5	CASSVGQGLVIDQPQHF	TGTGCCAGCAGTGTGGGACAGGGACTTGTAATCGATCAGCCCCAGCATTTT
TRBV9	-	TRBD1	TRBJ2-7	CASSVSGTDTYEQYF	TGTGCCAGCAGCGTTTCCGGGACAGATACCTACGAGCAGTACTTC
TRBV4-3	-	TRBD2	TRBJ2-4	CASSQGTSGRALQYF	TGCGCCAGCAGCCAAGGGACTAGCGGGAGGGCCCTTCAGTACTTC
TRBV6-1	once	-	TRBJ2-7	CASSDVTVRYEQYF	TGTGCCAGCAGTGACGTTACGGTACGCTACGAGCAGTACTTC
TRBV7-6	-	-	TRBJ2-2	CASSLEPANTGELFF	TGTGCCAGCAGCTTAGAACCTGCGAACACCGGGGAGCTGTTTTTT
TRBV30	-	-	TRBJ1-5	CAWRSRTASNQPQHF	TGTGCCTGGAGGAGCAGGACAGCTAGCAATCAGCCCCAGCATTTT
TRBV9	once	-	TRBJ2-4	CASAEGVGNIQYF	TGTGCCAGCGCGGAAGGGGTAGGAAACATTCAGTACTTC
TRBV6-1	-	-	TRBJ2-7	CASSEGVSWYEQYF	TGTGCCAGCAGTGAAGGTGTTAGTTGGTACGAGCAGTACTTC
TRBV7-6	-	-	TRBJ2-5	CASSYLLPAETQYF	TGTGCCAGCAGCTACCTTTTACCCGCGGAGACCCAGTACTTC
TRBV19	-	-	TRBJ1-5	CASSIAGLGQPQHF	TGTGCCAGTAGTATAGCGGGACTGGGGCAGCCCCAGCATTTT
TRBV5-1	-	-	TRBJ1-1	CASSPEGWNTEAFF	TGCGCCAGCAGCCCAGAGGGGTGGAACACTGAAGCTTTCTTT
TRBV30	-	-	TRBJ1-1	CAWSVGQNTEAFF	TGTGCCTGGAGTGTTGGACAGAACACTGAAGCTTTCTTT
TRBV6-1	-	-	TRBJ1-5	CASSEARGPSNQPQHF	TGTGCCAGCAGTGAGGCACGGGGCCCTAGCAATCAGCCCCAGCATTTT
TRBV10-3	-	TRBD1	TRBJ1-1	CAIGTGQGITEAFF	TGTGCCATCGGCACGGGACAGGGGATCACTGAAGCTTTCTTT
TRBV29-1	-	-	TRBJ1-1	CSVGIGSGTEAFF	TGCAGCGTTGGGATAGGGAGTGGGACTGAAGCTTTCTTT
TRBV4-1	-	-	TRBJ2-7	CASSQEDGSYEQYF	TGCGCCAGCAGCCAGGAGGACGGATCCTACGAGCAGTACTTC
TRBV10-3	-	-	TRBJ2-3	CAISDQGTDTQYF	TGTGCCATCAGTGATCAGGGCACAGATACGCAGTATTTT
TRBV2	-	TRBD1	TRBJ2-2	CASSEARVDRVTGELFF	TGTGCCAGCAGTGAAGCTAGGGTGGACAGGGTCACCGGGGAGCTGTTTTTT
TRBV29-1	-	-	TRBJ2-7	CSVVKDSGEQYF	TGCAGCGTTGTGAAGGACTCGGGCGAGCAGTACTTC
TRBV10-2	-	-	TRBJ1-2	CASSDELGLGYTF	TGCGCCAGCAGTGACGAATTAGGATTGGGCTACACCTTC
TRBV30	-	-	TRBJ1-2	CAWSYSYGYTF	TGTGCCTGGAGCTACAGCTATGGCTACACCTTC
TRBV10-2	-	-	TRBJ2-1	CASSESWGEGYNEQFF	TGCGCCAGCAGTGAGAGTTGGGGAGAGGGCTACAATGAGCAGTTCTTC
TRBV25-1	-	TRBD1	TRBJ2-7	CASRGTGTTYEQYF	TGTGCCAGCAGAGGGACAGGGACGACGTACGAGCAGTACTTC
TRBV5-1	-	-	TRBJ2-3	CASSLALVGTAGDTQYF	TGCGCCAGCAGCTTGGCCTTAGTGGGTACCGCCGGGGATACGCAGTATTTT
TRBV27	-	TRBD1	TRBJ1-2	CASSSGQGVYGYTF	TGTGCCAGCAGTTCGGGACAGGGCGTCTATGGCTACACCTTC